This paragraph reports one T cell receptor beta chain. Profiling relied on immunoSEQ multiplex PCR, and the TCRdb table lists in-frame clones only, not all of them. The sample lists 150,000 to 200,000 clones, 90% occurring once. The data originate from a study of control samples from healthy donors and cancer patients. The CDR3 spans 16 residues. Germline V gene lookup returns CDR1 PRHDT and CDR2 FYEKMQ (reference sequence). V dropped 3 bases and J dropped 4; count of bases not matched to a gene: 5. The source is a woman between 50 and 59 years old in good health. This chain connects TRBV13 to TRBJ1-3; TRBD1 matches 11 bases. The sequencing input was blood. CDR3 region: CASSFGTGGDGNTIYF. In DNA, the CDR3 is TGTGCCAGCAGCTTCGGGACAGGGGGTGACGGAAACACCATATATTTT.